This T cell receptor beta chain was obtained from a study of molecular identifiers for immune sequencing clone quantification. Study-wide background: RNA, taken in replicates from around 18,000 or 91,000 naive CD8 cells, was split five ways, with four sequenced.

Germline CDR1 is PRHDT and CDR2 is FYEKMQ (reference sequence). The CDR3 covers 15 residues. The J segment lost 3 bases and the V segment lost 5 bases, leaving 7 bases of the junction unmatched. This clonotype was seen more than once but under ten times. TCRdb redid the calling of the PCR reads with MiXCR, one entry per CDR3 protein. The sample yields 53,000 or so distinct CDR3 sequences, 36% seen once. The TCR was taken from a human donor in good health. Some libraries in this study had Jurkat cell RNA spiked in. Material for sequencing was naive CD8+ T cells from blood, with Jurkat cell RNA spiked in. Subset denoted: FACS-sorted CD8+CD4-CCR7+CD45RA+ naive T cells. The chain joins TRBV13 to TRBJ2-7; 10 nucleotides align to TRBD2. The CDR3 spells CASSPNEREGYEQYF. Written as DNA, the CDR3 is TGTGCCAGCAGCCCCAACGAGCGGGAGGGCTACGAGCAGTACTTC.